This T cell receptor beta chain was identified during a study of T-cell memory formation after mild COVID-19. Study outcomes and limitations: Of the contracting clones, CD4+ ones lay mainly in CM and EM, and CD8+ ones in EMRA.

This clonotype was recorded many times. No antigen is known for it. Germline CDR1 reads SEHNR; CDR2 reads FQNEAQ (reference sequence). Trimming pared 5 bases from V and 2 bases from J, leaving 10 bases between. The CDR3 covers 13 residues. TCRdb re-called the 5' RACE reads through MiXCR, storing one row per CDR3 protein. The table lists about 130,000 distinct CDR3 sequences, less than 6.5% of them singletons. The chain links TRBV7-9 to TRBJ2-7, with D uncertain. The receptor was derived from an adult woman who had mild COVID-19 (a few samples of this study predate the infection). Cell type and time point are not known. The sequenced material came from PBMCs or a T cell subset sorted from them (not recorded which). DNA of the CDR3: TGTGCCAGCAGCCCAAAGGGCCCCTACGAGCAGTACTTC. Its translation is CASSPKGPYEQYF.